Listed here are 26 T cell receptor beta chains from one sample, sequenced in a study of blood T cell repertoires in COVID-19. Assay: immunoSEQ multiplex PCR; the TCRdb copy retains only in-frame clones and omits some. This table has about 150,000 clones, nearly 85% appearing once. Sequenced sample: peripheral blood. These receptors came from a human donor in a cohort sampled during active COVID-19.

V is TRBV20-1 and J is TRBJ2-1; no clear D. The germline gives CDR1 DFQATT, CDR2 SNEGSKA (reference sequence). CDR3 length: 18 amino acids. Trimming left V 3 bases short and J 8 bases short, with 29 bases between. DNA of the CDR3: TGCAGTGCTAGTTTCGGAGCCCGTTCAAGACCCTCGGTCTATGAGCAGTTCTTC. It is translated as CSASFGARSRPSVYEQFF.

The V call is TRBV27, the J call TRBJ1-5; 10 bases map to TRBD1. The CDR3 covers 15 residues. Germline V gene lookup returns CDR1 MNHEY and CDR2 SMNVEV (reference sequence). The V segment lost 3 bases and the J segment 5 bases; nucleotides outside the gene matches: 4. The CDR3 DNA follows: TGTGCCAGCAGTTTCTTAGGGACAGGGGATCAGCCCCAGCATTTT. Protein sequence: CASSFLGTGDQPQHF.

CDR3 nucleotides: TGTGCCAGCTCACCACTCGTCGGTCGGGATAATTCACCCCTCCACTTT. Translation: CASSPLVGRDNSPLHF. J is TRBJ1-6 and V is TRBV18; the D is unclear. The CDR3 contains 16 residues. CDR1 and CDR2 (germline): KGHSH, LQKENI. V was clipped by 1 base and J by 5 bases, with 12 bases between them.

The chain has TRBV7-2 and TRBJ2-1; TRBD2 matches 9 bases. V lost 6 bases and J lost 10; bases outside the gene matches: 10. Germline CDR1 is SGHTA and CDR2 is FQGNSA. The CDR3 is 14 residues long. CDR3 coding DNA: TGTGCCAGCAGTCTAGCGGGGTCCGGCAGGGAGCAGTTCTTC. As protein: CASSLAGSGREQFF.

This clone was seen more than once but under ten times. V gene TRBV10-1 combines with J gene TRBJ1-2; D unclear. V gave up 4 bases and J gave up 13 bases, with 31 bases separating them. The CDR3 runs 17 residues. Looked up from germline, CDR1 is WNHNN and CDR2 is SYGVQD (reference sequence). CDR3 nucleotide sequence: TGCGCCAGCAGTGGACCGCTTAGAGACACCCTCATCCCCCAATCCACCTTC. This gives the protein CASSGPLRDTLIPQSTF.

V gene TRBV6-5 combines with J gene TRBJ1-2, with TRBD1 matching over 9 bases. The germline V gene has CDR1 MNHEY and CDR2 SVGAGI. The CDR3 runs 14 residues. V trimming: 8 bases; J trimming: 0 bases; junction bases outside the gene matches: 4. This chain's CDR3 is CASVGTGTNYGYTF. The CDR3 DNA is TGTGCCAGCGTAGGGACAGGGACTAACTATGGCTACACCTTC.

This clone has only one observation. The chain is built from TRBV5-1 and TRBJ2-1; D might be TRBD1 (8 bases). Germline V gene data show CDR1 as SGHRS and CDR2 as YFSETQ. This CDR3 region has 19 residues. V shed 0 bases and J shed 6 bases, with 25 bases lying between them. CDR3 in amino acids: CASSLGTGRWAGVPNEQFF. The CDR3 DNA reads TGCGCCAGCAGCTTGGGGACAGGGAGGTGGGCGGGAGTCCCCAATGAGCAGTTCTTC.

V gene TRBV10-1 combines with J gene TRBJ2-7; 8 bases match TRBD1. Germline V gene lookup returns CDR1 WNHNN and CDR2 SYGVQD (reference sequence). There are 14 residues in the CDR3. J was trimmed by 2 bases and V by 10 bases; bases with no gene match: 10. The CDR3 DNA follows: TGCGCCAAGGTCGACCAGGGGGCTCCCTACGAGCAGTACGTC. Its translation: CAKVDQGAPYEQYV.

This chain connects TRBV11-3 to TRBJ2-4; 12 bases map to TRBD2. Unmatched junction bases numbered 9, after V lost 3 bases and J lost 6 bases. CDR1 is SGHNT and CDR2 is YENEEA in the germline V gene. This CDR3 region has 17 residues. CDR3 amino acids: CASSFTLLAGGGNIQYF. The DNA of the CDR3 is TGTGCCAGCAGCTTCACATTACTAGCGGGGGGTGGAAACATTCAGTACTTC.

The rearrangement links TRBV29-1 to TRBJ2-5, with 9 bases lining up with TRBD1. Germline lookup yields CDR1 SQVTM and CDR2 ANQGSEA. V shed 7 bases, J shed 1 base, and the junction held 4 bases outside the gene matches. There are 13 residues in the CDR3. The CDR3 loop is CSDQTGGQETQYF. Written as DNA, the CDR3 is TGCAGCGACCAGACAGGGGGCCAAGAGACCCAGTACTTC.

This clone was observed a single time. The chain combines TRBV2 with TRBJ2-3, with D tentatively TRBD2 (5 bases). Trimming removed 4 bases at V and 4 bases at J, with 15 bases between. The length of the CDR3 is 15 residues. Germline assignment: CDR1 SNHLY and CDR2 FYNNEI. The DNA of the CDR3 is TGTGCCAGCAGTGTTCGCGGCGGGCTGGCAGATACGCAGTATTTT. Translated, it gives CASSVRGGLADTQYF.

The J gene is TRBJ2-5, the V gene TRBV15; D gene uncertain. CDR1 LNHNV and CDR2 YYDKDF come from the germline V gene (reference sequence). The CDR3 consists of 12 residues. V was trimmed by 5 bases and J by 5 bases, leaving 9 bases between them. The CDR3 here is CATSFSSETQYF. The CDR3 DNA follows: TGTGCCACCAGCTTCTCTTCTGAGACCCAGTACTTC.

The chain uses TRBV5-1 and TRBJ1-5; D unclear. The V and J ends lost 0 bases and 0 bases respectively, with 7 bases between them. Germline V CDR1 and CDR2: SGHRS, YFSETQ. CDR3 length equals 15 residues. The CDR3 reads CASSLDSGSNQPQHF. The DNA of the CDR3 is TGCGCCAGCAGCTTGGATTCAGGTAGCAATCAGCCCCAGCATTTT.

This chain joins TRBV24-1 and TRBJ2-1, with D uncertain. V was cut by 2 bases and J by 8 bases, with 15 bases left in between. The CDR3 runs to 15 residues. Looked up from germline, CDR1 is KGHDR and CDR2 is SFDVKD. CDR3 in amino acids: CATSDSATGVDEQFF. The CDR3 nucleotides read TGTGCCACCAGTGATTCAGCGACCGGTGTGGATGAGCAGTTCTTC.

The sample holds one count of this clone. The rearrangement links TRBV18 to TRBJ1-2, with TRBD1 as a possible D gene (5 bases). V shed 6 bases and J shed 0 bases, with 14 bases lying between them. This CDR3 has 15 residues. Germline V gene data show CDR1 as KGHSH and CDR2 as LQKENI. The CDR3 loop reads CASSNRGSTNYGYTF. The CDR3 nucleotides are TGTGCCAGCTCTAACCGGGGGAGCACTAACTATGGCTACACCTTC.

The chain uses TRBV7-2 and TRBJ1-2; maybe TRBD1 (6 bases). V was trimmed by 3 bases and J by 5 bases, leaving 13 bases between them. CDR1 SGHTA and CDR2 FQGNSA come from the germline V gene. This CDR3 is built from 14 residues. The CDR3 reads CASSFLRTGYGYTF. CDR3 nucleotides: TGTGCCAGCAGCTTTCTTCGCACAGGGTATGGCTACACCTTC.

The V and J genes are TRBV19 and TRBJ2-1; D remains unclear. This CDR3 region has 13 residues. Germline CDR1 reads LNHDA; CDR2 reads SQIVND (reference sequence). The V gene lost 5 bases and the J gene lost 2 bases, with 7 bases spanning the gap. The CDR3 region has the DNA TGTGCCAGTAGTTTCTCTACCTACAATGAGCAGTTCTTC. Its protein product is CASSFSTYNEQFF. Full variable domain (remainder filled in from reference TRBV19 and TRBJ2-1): DGGITQSPKYLFRKEGQNVTLSCEQNLNHDAMYWYRQDPGQGLRLIYYSQIVNDFQKGDIAEGYSVSREKKESFPLTVTSAQKNPTAFYLCASSFSTYNEQFFGPGTRLTVL.

The chain uses TRBV6-5 and TRBJ1-4; D gene ambiguous. CDR1 and CDR2 from the germline V gene are MNHEY and SVGAGI. Trimming removed 2 bases at V and 8 bases at J, with 12 bases between. This CDR3 is 14 amino acids long. CDR3 loop: CASSYLGSGEKLFF. The CDR3 bases are TGTGCCAGCAGTTACCTTGGTTCCGGGGAAAAACTGTTTTTT.

To note about this clone: The sample contains more than one DNA sequence encoding this CDR3. The rearrangement links TRBV7-2 to TRBJ1-2; possible D gene TRBD1, 6 bases. Germline loops: CDR1 SGHTA, CDR2 FQGNSA. The V and J ends lost 5 bases and 1 base respectively, with 11 bases between them. The CDR3 spans 14 residues. CDR3 sequence (DNA): TGTGCCAGCAGCCCCCAGGGGTTTAACTATGGCTACACCTTC. It encodes CASSPQGFNYGYTF.

This chain uses TRBV7-8 with TRBJ2-1, with D perhaps TRBD2 (6 bases). From germline, CDR1 is SGHVS and CDR2 FQNEAQ. V lost 6 bases, J lost 0 bases, and 12 bases lay in between. The CDR3 is 15 residues long. In DNA form, the CDR3 reads TGTGCCAGCAGTCGTAGCGGTAGCTCCTACAATGAGCAGTTCTTC. Amino acid sequence: CASSRSGSSYNEQFF. The whole variable domain, filled in from reference TRBV7-8 and TRBJ2-1, reads GAGVSQSPRYKVAKRGQDVALRCDPISGHVSLFWYQQALGQGPEFLTYFQNEAQLDKSGLPSDRFFAERPEGSVSTLKIQRTQQEDSAVYLCASSRSGSSYNEQFFGPGTRLTVL.

This clone has a single count. The chain links TRBV7-8 to TRBJ1-2, with D perhaps matching TRBD1 (5 bases). Trimming cost V 5 bases and J 3 bases, with 13 bases left between them. This CDR3 has 14 residues. Germline loops: CDR1 SGHVS, CDR2 FQNEAQ. The CDR3 sequence: CASSADQGYYGYTF. In DNA, the CDR3 is TGTGCCAGCAGCGCAGACCAGGGATACTATGGCTACACCTTC.

This chain connects TRBV14 to TRBJ1-2; possibly TRBD1 for D (6 bases). Germline assignment: CDR1 SGHDN and CDR2 FVKESK. The CDR3 totals 16 residues. Trimming took off 4 bases at V and 7 bases at J, with 22 bases between the two ends. CDR3 sequence reads: CASSRVLPRTVGGYTF. CDR3 coding DNA: TGTGCCAGCAGCCGGGTCCTGCCCAGGACAGTGGGTGGCTACACCTTC.

The rearrangement links TRBV6-2 or TRBV6-3 to TRBJ2-1; 16 nucleotides match TRBD2. The germline gives CDR1 MNHEY, CDR2 SVGEGT. The CDR3 is 21 residues long. J was trimmed by 0 bases and V by 2 bases; bases with no gene match: 10. The CDR3 region is CASSYNPGLAGGMSSYNEQFF. For the CDR3, the DNA is TGTGCCAGCAGTTACAACCCGGGACTAGCGGGAGGGATGTCCTCCTACAATGAGCAGTTCTTC.

The rearrangement joins TRBV10-3 to TRBJ1-2; maybe TRBD1 (5 bases). The CDR3 runs 14 residues. V gave up 0 bases and J gave up 6 bases, with 11 bases separating them. Germline values: CDR1 ENHRY, CDR2 SYGVKD. CDR3 loop: CAISESSGIDGYTF. The CDR3 DNA reads as TGTGCCATCAGTGAGTCCTCAGGGATTGATGGCTACACCTTC.

The chain joins TRBV5-5 to TRBJ1-6; 7 nucleotides agree with TRBD1. CDR1 and CDR2 (germline): SGHKS, YYEKEE (reference sequence). This CDR3 spans 14 amino acids. V lost 0 bases to trimming and J lost 7 bases; unmatched junction nucleotides: 1. CDR3 coding DNA: TGTGCCAGCAGCTTGGAGGGACAGAATTCACCCCTCCACTTT. This sequence encodes CASSLEGQNSPLHF.

This rearrangement joins TRBV4-3 to TRBJ2-7; 10 bases agree with TRBD1. This CDR3 has 18 amino acids. The germline gives CDR1 LGHNA, CDR2 YSLEER. V dropped 1 base and J dropped 2; count of bases not matched to a gene: 11. The chain's CDR3 is CASSQGVSSGTGAYEQYF. The CDR3, as DNA: TGCGCCAGCAGCCAAGGGGTGTCCAGTGGGACAGGGGCCTACGAGCAGTACTTC.